This entry describes one T cell receptor (beta chain). The study ran its PCR with 60 Vbeta and 13 Jbeta primers. Only in-frame clones appear in the TCRdb table, and some are missing; sequencing was by immunoSEQ multiplex PCR. The sample has 95,000 to 110,000 clones, more than 70% seen once; the top ten hold about 2%. V shed 6 bases, J shed 9 bases, and the junction held 10 bases outside the gene matches. In germline, CDR1 is LNHDA, CDR2 SQIVND (reference sequence). The CDR3 spans 13 residues. This specimen comes from a study of cytomegalovirus exposure and HLA in healthy donors. This TCR derives from a man between 18 and 29 years old in good health and CMV-seronegative. This chain uses TRBV19 with TRBJ2-7; 8 positions agree with TRBD1. The sample taken for sequencing was PBMCs. DNA for the CDR3: TGTGCCAGTAGCGGAGGGACAGGAGTTCGGCAGTACTTC. Translation: CASSGGTGVRQYF.